This is a list of T cell receptor beta chains from one sample in a study of T cell clones after liver transplantation. The data were produced by immunoSEQ multiplex PCR, yet TCRdb's version contains in-frame clones alone and is incomplete. The table shows some 33,000 clones, with about 94% occurring only once. Sequences were derived from CD8+ T cells from blood, sampled 12 months after liver transplant. All receptors come from a human patient who received a liver transplant. Some of these T cells may belong to the graft donor. Each CDR3 is given with its conserved first and last residue. The D gene is left open where the match is weak. Where a row states a size, it is once, few, many or the class of an expanded clone; other rows omit it.

V gene	D gene	clone size	J gene	CDR3 protein	CDR3 DNA
TRBV7-3	.	.	TRBJ2-3	CASSHLGRGSADTQYF	TGTGCCAGCAGTCACTTAGGGCGGGGTAGCGCAGATACGCAGTATTTT
TRBV27	.	.	TRBJ1-1	CASRKPVGEAFF	TGTGCCAGTCGTAAGCCGGTCGGTGAAGCTTTCTTT
TRBV14	TRBD2	.	TRBJ2-7	CASSQDLGTRGYEQYF	TGTGCCAGCAGCCAAGATTTGGGGACTAGAGGGTACGAGCAGTACTTC
TRBV5-6	TRBD1	.	TRBJ1-1	CASSDAGSGGYTEAFF	TGTGCCAGCAGCGACGCAGGATCAGGGGGCTACACTGAAGCTTTCTTT
TRBV21-1	.	.	TRBJ1-2	CASSRGQGRNYGYTF	TGTGCCAGCAGTCGGGGACAGGGGCGAAACTATGGCTACACCTTC
TRBV4-3	.	.	TRBJ2-2	CASSPATSNTGELFF	TGCGCCAGCAGCCCGGCCACTTCGAACACCGGGGAGCTGTTTTTT
TRBV13	.	.	TRBJ1-1	CASSPGGATEAFF	TGTGCCAGCAGCCCTGGGGGGGCTACTGAAGCTTTCTTT
TRBV2	.	once	TRBJ1-1	CASSQNTEAFF	TGTGCCAGCAGTCAGAACACTGAAGCTTTCTTT
TRBV27	TRBD1	.	TRBJ2-7	CASSPPGTGWGEQYF	TGTGCCAGCAGTCCACCCGGGACAGGGTGGGGCGAGCAGTACTTC
TRBV7-9	.	.	TRBJ1-1	CAIPGHTNTEAFF	TGTGCCATACCGGGACACACGAACACTGAAGCTTTCTTT
TRBV11-1	TRBD1	.	TRBJ2-2	CASSSPGQSTGELFF	TGTGCCAGCAGCTCACCGGGACAGAGCACCGGGGAGCTGTTTTTT
TRBV27	.	.	TRBJ2-1	CASSLAGDEQFF	TGTGCCAGCAGCCTTGCAGGGGATGAGCAGTTCTTC
TRBV9	.	.	TRBJ2-6	CASSERGHPQVLTF	TGTGCCAGCAGTGAGCGAGGCCACCCTCAGGTCCTGACTTTC
TRBV28	TRBD1	.	TRBJ2-4	CASRLETGMNIQYF	TGTGCCAGCAGGCTAGAGACAGGGATGAACATTCAGTACTTC
TRBV7-9	.	.	TRBJ2-2	CASRRPGSTGELFF	TGTGCCAGCAGACGTCCGGGGTCAACCGGGGAGCTGTTTTTT
TRBV7-8	TRBD1	.	TRBJ2-7	CASRPEQGARDEQYF	TGTGCCAGCAGACCTGAACAGGGGGCTCGGGACGAGCAGTACTTC
TRBV21-1	.	.	TRBJ2-7	CASSTERGTSEQYF	TGTGCCAGCAGCACAGAGCGGGGTACCTCCGAGCAGTACTTC
TRBV7-9	.	.	TRBJ2-7	CASSGGGDGRIHEQYF	TGTGCCAGCAGTGGAGGGGGCGACGGGAGGATCCACGAGCAGTACTTC
TRBV15	.	.	TRBJ2-3	CATSGVTVSTDTQYF	TGTGCCACCAGCGGGGTGACAGTCAGCACAGATACGCAGTATTTT
TRBV9	TRBD2	.	TRBJ2-3	CASAVGGTDTQYF	TGTGCCAGCGCGGTGGGGGGGACAGATACGCAGTATTTT
TRBV5-6	.	.	TRBJ1-2	CASSFTTDTHGYTF	TGTGCCAGCAGCTTCACCACCGATACCCATGGCTACACCTTC
TRBV5-5	.	.	TRBJ2-1	CASSPDYPGGNEQFF	TGTGCCAGCAGCCCGGACTACCCGGGCGGGAATGAGCAGTTCTTC
TRBV6-5	.	.	TRBJ2-7	CASGGRGHSYEQYF	TGTGCCAGCGGGGGTAGGGGACACTCCTACGAGCAGTACTTC
TRBV7-2	.	.	TRBJ2-5	CASSFRLGRETQYF	TGTGCCAGCAGCTTTCGGCTAGGGCGAGAGACCCAGTACTTC